The present T cell receptor beta chain was sequenced within a study of Graves' ophthalmopathy and Graves' hyperthyroidism (dated by TCRdb to the late 2010s). For context, the study as a whole: Hyperthyroidism was considered stable if no progression to ophthalmopathy occurred within 18 months of follow-up. In total, approximately 140 blood samples were TCR-sequenced: 43 ophthalmopathy, under 80 hyperthyroidism and some 17 hyperthyroidism-to-ophthalmopathy patients. The study used TCR beta repertoire signatures to distinguish Graves' ophthalmopathy from Graves' hyperthyroidism and to predict progression to ophthalmopathy. To explore V-J signatures that separate ophthalmopathy from hyperthyroidism, a discovery set of about a hundred patients was enrolled, consisting of about 41 with ophthalmopathy and fewer than 60 with stable hyperthyroidism. Following sampling, methimazole starting at 30 mg daily was administered to hyperthyroidism patients, and high-dose intravenous methylprednisolone was administered to ophthalmopathy patients. The independent validation cohort included under 20 hyperthyroidism patients plus 17 patients who later progressed from hyperthyroidism to ophthalmopathy. In six or seven hyperthyroidism patients, the T-cell repertoires found in thyroid tissue were compared with those found in blood. Overall study results and their limits: No statistical method was used to predetermine the sample size, and group allocation was not hidden from the investigators. Ophthalmopathy was separated from stable hyperthyroidism by the 13-signature model with about 88% sensitivity and less than 82% specificity in cross-validation and with 80%/75% in the test set. In validation, the model predicted ophthalmopathy progression with about 70% sensitivity and around 72% specificity; roughly 11 predicted patients were CT-confirmed with GO in a median of approximately six months. Most expanded thyroid clonotypes with frequency above 0.001 were also detected in blood, suggesting blood repertoires may reflect the thyroid immune response.

Inclusive of the bounding cysteine and phenylalanine, the CDR3 is 13 residues long. CDR3 DNA only is kept here, 39 bases in frame from base 1. Sequences SGHDN (CDR1) and FVKESK (CDR2) are obtained from the germline V gene. The hyperthyroidism patients were 18 to 65 years old and newly diagnosed, with a disease duration of less than 2 months. Patients were excluded if they had other autoimmune diseases, uncontrolled infections, pregnancy or lactation. Clinical symptoms, serum thyroxine, TRAb, thyroid ultrasound and orbital computed tomography formed the basis of the diagnosis. Total RNA was extracted using Trizol reagent, and RNA quality was checked on an Agilent 2100 Bioanalyzer. TCR beta CDR3 regions were amplified from RNA transcripts for repertoire sequencing. A first-round RT-PCR used HTBI primers with the Qiagen OneStep RT-PCR kit, followed by a second-round multiplex PCR, size selection and purification. Sequencing of the libraries was carried out on an Illumina HiSeq2000 in paired-end mode with 100 bp reads. The paper's processing steps were these. Reads were processed with SOAPnuke, discarding reads with adapters, uncalled bases, mean Phred below 15, or no exact constant-primer or identifier match. COPE v1.2.5 was used to merge high-quality paired reads. Each unique nucleotide sequence was defined as a clonotype, and clonotypes were aligned to IMGT TRB V, D and J references with MiTCR v1.1. Only V-J combinations with frequency above 0.0001 were analysed, covering over 99% of repertoires. A TCR clonal expansion and chaos score per V-J combination was defined as the ratio of F50 clonal expansion to chaos observed in the TCRdist matrix. Welch's t-statistics and random forest were used to reduce the features to around 13 V-J combinations, which were then used as input to a naive Bayes classifier. The Morisita-Horn index was used to measure how similar the thyroid and blood repertoires were. The public reads were quality trimmed at Q25 with fastp and then assembled into clones with MiXCR by TCRdb, keeping productive beta chains. Rows with a matching CDR3 protein are joined into one entry that keeps the most common DNA and genes. These V and J calls derive from TCRdb rather than the authors' analysis. A total of over a million distinct CDR3 sequences appear in this sample, approximately 35% of them only once. The top ten clonotypes cover 11% of the sample.

In this sample, this clonotype turned up a few times. No cognate antigen has been identified for it. A single base separates this from a much larger clone, so it may be a read error. The sequencing input was peripheral blood or thyroid tissue (not recorded which). The receptor was isolated from an adult man with Graves' hyperthyroidism. The rearrangement combines TRBV14 with TRBJ1-1, with no reliable assignment of the D segment. The CDR3 loop reads CASRLIMNTEALF. The DNA reads as follows: TGTGCCAGCAGGCTCATAATGAACACTGAAGCTCTCTTT.